These 2 T cell receptor beta chains share one sample of origin, sequenced in a study of blood T cell repertoires in COVID-19. Assay: immunoSEQ multiplex PCR; the TCRdb copy retains only in-frame clones and omits some. The repertoire includes hundreds of thousands of clones, around 87% of them detected once, and approximately 7.9% sits in the top ten. Source material: peripheral blood. The receptors stem from a man between 60 and 75 years old who had recovered from COVID-19.

V is TRBV19 and J is TRBJ1-5, with TRBD1 matching over 11 bases. CDR3 length equals 16 residues. The V gene's germline CDR1 is LNHDA and CDR2 SQIVND (reference sequence). The V segment lost 6 bases and the J segment 1 base; nucleotides outside the gene matches: 5. The CDR3 loop is CASSRTGGESNQPQHF. CDR3 in DNA: TGTGCCAGTAGCCGGACAGGGGGCGAGAGCAATCAGCCCCAGCATTTT.

The chain carries TRBV10-2 and TRBJ1-2; TRBD1 might be the D (5 bases). Germline CDR1 reads WSHSY; CDR2 reads SAAADI. This CDR3 spans 14 amino acids. Between the trimmed V and J ends, which lost 10 bases and 0 bases, there was a span of 15 bases. The CDR3 is CAIKQAGPNYGYTF. In DNA, the CDR3 is TGCGCCATCAAGCAAGCGGGGCCTAACTATGGCTACACCTTC.